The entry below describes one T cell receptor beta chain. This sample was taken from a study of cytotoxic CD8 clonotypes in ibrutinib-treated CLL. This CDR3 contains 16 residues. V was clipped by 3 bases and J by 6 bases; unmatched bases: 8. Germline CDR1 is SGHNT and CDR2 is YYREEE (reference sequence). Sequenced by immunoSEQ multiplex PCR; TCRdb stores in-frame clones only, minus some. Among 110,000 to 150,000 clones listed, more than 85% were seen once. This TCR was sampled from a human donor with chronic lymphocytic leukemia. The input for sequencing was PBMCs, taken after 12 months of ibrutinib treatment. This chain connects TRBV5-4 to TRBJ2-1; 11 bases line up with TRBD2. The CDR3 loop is CASSSMTSGDANEQFF. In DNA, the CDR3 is TGTGCCAGCAGCTCGATGACTAGCGGGGACGCCAATGAGCAGTTCTTC.